What follows describes a single T cell receptor (beta chain). This clone was recorded only once. The antigen this receptor binds is unknown. Base qualities are not recorded, but no much larger clone differs from it by a single base. The sample belongs to a study of T cell changes during pregnancy in multiple sclerosis (dated by TCRdb to the late 2010s). Study-wide context: Changes in the T cell repertoire over the course of pregnancy were examined in this study in women with multiple sclerosis.

Libraries were prepared through the immunoSEQ multiplex PCR assay. TCRdb mirrors the immuneACCESS table, restricted to in-frame sequences. Some clones are absent from its copies; in checked studies, under half trace to an unresolved V gene, and the reason for the others is unknown. This sample lists tens of thousands of clones; roughly 92% were detected once. The biggest ten clones account for roughly 0.7% of the sample. The germline V gene yields SGDLS for CDR1 and YYNGEE for CDR2. Including the terminal cysteine and phenylalanine, the CDR3 comprises 13 residues. Here the CDR3 DNA is all that survives: 39 bases in frame from base 1. The trim is 0 bases for V and 10 bases for J, with a gap of 11 bases between the germline ends.

This chain joins TRBV9 to TRBJ2-1; a weak D assignment points to TRBD2 (6 bases agree). The sequence derives from a female donor with multiple sclerosis, enrolled in a pregnancy study. The specimen was CD4+ T cells from peripheral blood mononuclear cells, collected in the first trimester of pregnancy. CDR3 loop: CASSVVTGEEQFF. The base sequence is TGTGCCAGCAGCGTAGTAACGGGGGAGGAGCAGTTCTTC.